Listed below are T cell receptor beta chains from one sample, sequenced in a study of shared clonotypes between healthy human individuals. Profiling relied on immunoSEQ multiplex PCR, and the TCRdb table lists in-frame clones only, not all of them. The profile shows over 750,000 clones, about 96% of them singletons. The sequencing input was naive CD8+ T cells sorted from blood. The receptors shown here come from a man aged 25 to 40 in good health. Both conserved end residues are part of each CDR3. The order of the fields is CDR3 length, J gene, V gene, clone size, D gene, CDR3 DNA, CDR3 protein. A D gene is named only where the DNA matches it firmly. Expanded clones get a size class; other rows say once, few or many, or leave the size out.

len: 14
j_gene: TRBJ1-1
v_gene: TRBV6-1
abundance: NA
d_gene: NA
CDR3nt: TGTGCCAGCACCAAATCGGGCATAATATATGAAGCTTTCTTT
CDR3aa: CASTKSGIIYEAFF

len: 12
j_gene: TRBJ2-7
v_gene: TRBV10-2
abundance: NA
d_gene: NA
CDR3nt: TGCGCCAGTAGGGCCCTGTCCTACGAGCAGTACTTC
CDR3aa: CASRALSYEQYF

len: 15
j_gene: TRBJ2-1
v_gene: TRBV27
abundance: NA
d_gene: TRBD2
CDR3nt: TGTGCCAGCAGTCCGCGGCTAGCGGGAGGGGATGAGCAGTTCTTC
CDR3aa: CASSPRLAGGDEQFF

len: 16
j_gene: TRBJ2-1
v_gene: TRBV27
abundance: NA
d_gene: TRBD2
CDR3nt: TGTGCCAGCAGTACCACCCTAGCGGGAGGATACAATGAGCAGTTCTTC
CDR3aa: CASSTTLAGGYNEQFF

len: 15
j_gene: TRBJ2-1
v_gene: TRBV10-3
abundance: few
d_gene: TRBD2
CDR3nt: TGTGCCATCAGTCAAAGCGGGAGTCCATACAATGAGCAGTTCTTC
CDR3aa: CAISQSGSPYNEQFF

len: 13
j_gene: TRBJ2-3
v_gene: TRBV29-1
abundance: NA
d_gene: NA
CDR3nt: TGCAGCGTCGCAGGGGCCAACACAGATACGCAGTATTTT
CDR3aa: CSVAGANTDTQYF

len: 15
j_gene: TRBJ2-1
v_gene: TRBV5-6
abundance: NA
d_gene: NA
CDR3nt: TGTGCCAGCAGCTTGCGCGCGGGCTCCTACAATGAGCAGTTCTTC
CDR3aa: CASSLRAGSYNEQFF

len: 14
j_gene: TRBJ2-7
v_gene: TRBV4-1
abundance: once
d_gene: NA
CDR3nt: TGCGCCAGCAGCCAAGTCGTGGAGGGGGGCGAGCAGTACTTC
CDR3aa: CASSQVVEGGEQYF

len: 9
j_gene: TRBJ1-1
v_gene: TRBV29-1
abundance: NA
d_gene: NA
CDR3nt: TGCAGCTGCGGGCCTGAAGCTTTCTTT
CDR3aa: CSCGPEAFF

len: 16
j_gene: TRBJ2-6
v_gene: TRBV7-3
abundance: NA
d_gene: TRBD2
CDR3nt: TGTGCCAGCAGCCTGGGGAGGGCGAGCGGGGCCAACGTCCTGACTTTC
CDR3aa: CASSLGRASGANVLTF

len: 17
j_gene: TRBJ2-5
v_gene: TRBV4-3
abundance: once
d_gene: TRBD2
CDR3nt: TGCGCCAGCAGCCAAGATGCGCGGGGGGGGACTAGAGCGACCCAGTACTTC
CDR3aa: CASSQDARGGTRATQYF

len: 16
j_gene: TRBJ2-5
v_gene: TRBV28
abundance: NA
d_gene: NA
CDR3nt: TGTGCCAGCAGTGCCGAAGGAGCGGTTTACCAAGAGACCCAGTACTTC
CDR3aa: CASSAEGAVYQETQYF

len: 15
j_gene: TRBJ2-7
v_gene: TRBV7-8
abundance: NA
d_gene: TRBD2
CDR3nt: TGTGCCAGCAGCTCTATAGCGGGAGATCCCTACGAGCAGTACTTC
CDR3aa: CASSSIAGDPYEQYF

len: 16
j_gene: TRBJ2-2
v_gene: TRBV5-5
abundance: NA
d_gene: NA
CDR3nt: TGTGCCAGCAGCTTGGCCGGGACACATCTCACCGGGGAGCTGTTTTTT
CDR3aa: CASSLAGTHLTGELFF

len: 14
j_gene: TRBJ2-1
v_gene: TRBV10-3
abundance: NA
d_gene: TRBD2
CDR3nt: TGTGCCATCAGTGAACGACTAGCGGGGAATGAGCAGTTCTTC
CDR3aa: CAISERLAGNEQFF

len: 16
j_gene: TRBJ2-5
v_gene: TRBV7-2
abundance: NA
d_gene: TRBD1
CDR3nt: TGTGCCAGCACCCCCCGACAGGGTATATTGTTGGAGACCCAGTACTTC
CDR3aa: CASTPRQGILLETQYF

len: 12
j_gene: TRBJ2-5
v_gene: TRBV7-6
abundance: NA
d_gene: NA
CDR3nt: TGTGCCAGCAGCCCACTCAGGGAGACCCAGTACTTC
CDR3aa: CASSPLRETQYF

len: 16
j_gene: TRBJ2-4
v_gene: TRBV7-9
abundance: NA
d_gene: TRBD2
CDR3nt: TGTGCCAGCAGCTTAAACGGAGCCGGGAGGTGGGACATTCAGTACTTC
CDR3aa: CASSLNGAGRWDIQYF

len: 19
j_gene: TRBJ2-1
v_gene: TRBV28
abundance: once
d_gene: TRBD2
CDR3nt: TGTGCCAGCAGTTTCCCATTCCGGACTAGCGGGGTATCCTACAATGAGCAGTTCTTC
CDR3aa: CASSFPFRTSGVSYNEQFF

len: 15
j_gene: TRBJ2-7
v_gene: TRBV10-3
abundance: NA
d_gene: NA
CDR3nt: TGTGCCATCCTCTCGGAGGCGGCGGAATACTACGAGCAGTACTTC
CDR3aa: CAILSEAAEYYEQYF

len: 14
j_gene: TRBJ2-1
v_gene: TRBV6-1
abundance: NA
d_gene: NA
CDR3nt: TGTGCCAGCGTCAGGGACACCAATGACAATGAGCAGTTCTTC
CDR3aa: CASVRDTNDNEQFF

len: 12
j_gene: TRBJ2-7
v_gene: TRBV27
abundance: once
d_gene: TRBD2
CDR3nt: TGTGCCAGCGGTTGGCGGGAGTCCGAGCAGTACTTC
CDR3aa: CASGWRESEQYF

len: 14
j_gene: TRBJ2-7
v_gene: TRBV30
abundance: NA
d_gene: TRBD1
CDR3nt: TGTGCCTGGGCCGGGACAGGGGGCTCCTACGAGCAGTACTTC
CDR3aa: CAWAGTGGSYEQYF

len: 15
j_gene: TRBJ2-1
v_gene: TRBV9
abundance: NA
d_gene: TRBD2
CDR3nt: TGTGCCAGCAGCGCTCTAAGCGGGAGTGTCAATGAGCAGTTCTTC
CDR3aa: CASSALSGSVNEQFF

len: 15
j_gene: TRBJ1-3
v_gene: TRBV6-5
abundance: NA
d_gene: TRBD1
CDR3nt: TGTGCCAGCAGTTCCAGGACAGGGGGCTTGGACACCATATATTTT
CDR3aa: CASSSRTGGLDTIYF

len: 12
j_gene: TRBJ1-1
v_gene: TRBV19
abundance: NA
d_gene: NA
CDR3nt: TGTGCCAGTAGTATGGGCCGCCTTGACGCTTTCTTT
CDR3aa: CASSMGRLDAFF

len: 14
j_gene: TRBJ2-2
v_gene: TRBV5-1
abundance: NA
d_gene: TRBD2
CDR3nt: TGCGCCAGTGGACTAGCGGGGTACACCGGGGAGCTGTTTTTT
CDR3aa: CASGLAGYTGELFF

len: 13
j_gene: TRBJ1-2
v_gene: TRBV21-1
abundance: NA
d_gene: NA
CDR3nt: TGTGCCAGGCCGGGGACAGGCAACTATGGCTACACCTTC
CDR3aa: CARPGTGNYGYTF

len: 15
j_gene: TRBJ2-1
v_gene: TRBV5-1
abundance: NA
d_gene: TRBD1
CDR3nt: TGCGCCAGCAGTTTACGACAGGGCCAGATGAATGAGCAGTTCTTC
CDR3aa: CASSLRQGQMNEQFF

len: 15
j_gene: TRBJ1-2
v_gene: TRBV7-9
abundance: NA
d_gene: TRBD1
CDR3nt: TGTGCCAGCGGCATTGAACAGGGGCATGACTATGGCTACACCTTC
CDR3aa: CASGIEQGHDYGYTF

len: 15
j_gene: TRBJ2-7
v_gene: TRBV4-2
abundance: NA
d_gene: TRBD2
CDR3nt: TGTGCCAGCAGCCAAGTGACTAGCGGGAACTACGAGCAGTACTTC
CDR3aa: CASSQVTSGNYEQYF

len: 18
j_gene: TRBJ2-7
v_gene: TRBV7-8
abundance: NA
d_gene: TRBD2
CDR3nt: TGTGCCAGCAGCTTAAACCCAGCGGGAGGCCCCGGGTCCTACGAGCAGTACTTC
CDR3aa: CASSLNPAGGPGSYEQYF

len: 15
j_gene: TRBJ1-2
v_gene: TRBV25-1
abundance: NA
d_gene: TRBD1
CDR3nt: TGTGCCAGCAGTGGACAAGGGACAGGGCCGATCGGCTACACCTTC
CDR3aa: CASSGQGTGPIGYTF

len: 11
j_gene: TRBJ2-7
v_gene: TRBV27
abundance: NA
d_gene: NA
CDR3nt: TGTGCCAGCTCGGACGGCTTCGAGCAGTACTTC
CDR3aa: CASSDGFEQYF

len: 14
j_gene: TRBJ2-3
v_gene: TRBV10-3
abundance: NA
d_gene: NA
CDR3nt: TGTGCCATCAGTGAGCCCTCCTTGGCGGATACGCAGTATTTT
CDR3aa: CAISEPSLADTQYF

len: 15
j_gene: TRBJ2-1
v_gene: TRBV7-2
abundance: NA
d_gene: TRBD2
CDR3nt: TGTGCCAGCAGCCCCCTAGCGGGAGTAGGAAATGAGCAGTTCTTC
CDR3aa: CASSPLAGVGNEQFF

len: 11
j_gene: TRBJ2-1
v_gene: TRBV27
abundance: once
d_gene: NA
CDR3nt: TGTGCCAGCAAAATTGGCAATGAGCAGTTCTTC
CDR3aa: CASKIGNEQFF

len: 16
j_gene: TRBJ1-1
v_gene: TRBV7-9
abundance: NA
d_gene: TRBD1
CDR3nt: TGTGCCAGCAGCCCCAGGACAGGCCACGGGTTCACTGAAGCTTTCTTT
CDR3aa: CASSPRTGHGFTEAFF

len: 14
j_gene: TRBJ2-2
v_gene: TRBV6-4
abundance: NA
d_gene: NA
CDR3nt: TGTGCCAGCAGTCCCGACGGGCTCTCCGGGGAGCTGTTTTTT
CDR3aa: CASSPDGLSGELFF

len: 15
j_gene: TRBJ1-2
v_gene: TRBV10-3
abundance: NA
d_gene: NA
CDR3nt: TGTGCCATCAGTGAGTCGTCAGGGCTAAGCTATGGCTACACCTTC
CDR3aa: CAISESSGLSYGYTF

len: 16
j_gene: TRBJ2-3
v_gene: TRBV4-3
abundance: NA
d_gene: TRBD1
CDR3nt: TGCGCCAGCAGTCAGGGGGCATTCCAGGGGACAGATACGCAGTATTTT
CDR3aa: CASSQGAFQGTDTQYF